This is a list of T cell receptor beta chains from one sample in a study of cytomegalovirus exposure and HLA in healthy donors. The protocol was immunoSEQ multiplex PCR, while the TCRdb copy is restricted to in-frame clones and leaves out a portion. Altogether under 150,000 clones are present, about 80% being singletons, with the ten largest covering roughly 4.7%. The sequenced sample consisted of PBMCs. Receptors were obtained from a male donor in good health and CMV-seronegative. The CDR3 runs from the conserved cysteine through the conserved F or W. Fields, in order: D gene, J gene, V gene, clone size, CDR3 DNA, CDR3 protein. A D gene is named only where the DNA matches it firmly. Only some rows state a clone size, as once, few, many or a class for expanded clones.

.,TRBJ1-2,TRBV10-3,.,TGTGCCATCAGTGAGCGAGGTAATGGCTACACCTTC,CAISERGNGYTF
TRBD1,TRBJ1-1,TRBV6-4,.,TGTGCCAGCAGTCCGGACAGGGCGAACACTGAAGCTTTCTTT,CASSPDRANTEAFF
TRBD1,TRBJ1-6,TRBV4-3,once,TGCGCCAGCAGCCCTACAGGGGCTAGCTCCTATAATTCACCCCTCCACTTT,CASSPTGASSYNSPLHF
.,TRBJ1-1,TRBV11-2,.,TGTGCCAGCAGCTTATCGGGGAACACTGAAGCTTTCTTT,CASSLSGNTEAFF
TRBD2,TRBJ2-5,TRBV7-2,.,TGTGCCAGCAGCTTAGGGCCGGCGACTAGCGGGGGCCAAAAGGGGACCCAGTACTTC,CASSLGPATSGGQKGTQYF
.,TRBJ1-6,TRBV6-4,.,TGTGCCAGCAGTGAATACAAGGGGAATTCACCCCTCCACTTT,CASSEYKGNSPLHF
TRBD2,TRBJ2-5,TRBV7-8,.,TGTGCCAGCAGCTTAGGGCTAGCGGGGGGCTATCCCGGAGCGACCCAGTACTTC,CASSLGLAGGYPGATQYF
.,TRBJ2-1,TRBV11-2,.,TGTGCCAGCAGCCCCAGGGGCACCTACAATGAGCAGTTCTTC,CASSPRGTYNEQFF
.,TRBJ1-1,TRBV30,once,TGTGCCTGGAGACGAGTTATGGACACTGAAGCTTTCTTT,CAWRRVMDTEAFF
.,TRBJ2-7,TRBV21-1,.,TGTGCCAGCAGCCTCCACGGAGGGACAGGGGCTGGGGAGCAGTACTTC,CASSLHGGTGAGEQYF
TRBD1,TRBJ2-7,TRBV6-5,once,TGTGCCAGCAGTAACAGGGGGCCGGACGAGCAGTACTTC,CASSNRGPDEQYF
.,TRBJ2-7,TRBV13,.,TGTGCCAGCAGCTTAGAGGGCGGACTGACAAGCCTCGAGCAGTACTTC,CASSLEGGLTSLEQYF
TRBD1,TRBJ1-1,TRBV18,.,TGTGCCAGCTCATCGACAGGGAACACTGAAGCCTTCTTT,CASSSTGNTEAFF
TRBD1,TRBJ2-3,TRBV10-1,few,TGCGCCAGCAGTGAGTACAGGACAGGTAGAACAGATACGCAGTATTTT,CASSEYRTGRTDTQYF
.,TRBJ1-4,TRBV11-2,.,TGTGCCAGCAGGCGAGGGTTTAATGAAAAACTGTTTTTT,CASRRGFNEKLFF
TRBD1,TRBJ1-2,TRBV28,.,TGTGCCAGCAGTTCCTACAGGGGAAATATATATGGCTACACCTTC,CASSSYRGNIYGYTF
.,TRBJ1-4,TRBV5-4,once,TGTGCCAGCAGCTTTATAAACAGGGAGAATGGCGGTGAAAAACTGTTTTTT,CASSFINRENGGEKLFF
TRBD1,TRBJ1-1,TRBV5-5,.,TGTGCCAGCAGCACGACAGGGGGCCCGGACACTGAAGCTTTCTTT,CASSTTGGPDTEAFF
TRBD1,TRBJ2-7,TRBV30,.,TGTGCCTGGAGCCCCCCCGGGACAGGTTCCTACGAGCAGTACTTC,CAWSPPGTGSYEQYF
TRBD2,TRBJ2-7,TRBV10-1,.,TGCGCCAGCAGCCCGGGAGGAACGGGTAGGGATAAGCAGTACTTC,CASSPGGTGRDKQYF
TRBD1,TRBJ2-1,TRBV19,few,TGTGCCAGTAGTATCCCCCGGGACAGGGTCTCCCCCTCCTACAATGAGCAGTTCTTC,CASSIPRDRVSPSYNEQFF